This passage covers 32 T cell receptor beta chains from one sample sequenced in a study of shared clonotypes between healthy human individuals. Repertoires were generated with immunoSEQ multiplex PCR, while TCRdb's copy carries only in-frame clones and drops some. The sample yields hundreds of thousands of clones, nearly 95% seen once. Selected positively for CCR7 and CD45RO-negative, naive CD8 cells excluded terminally differentiated effector memory CD45RA+ cells. Source material: naive CD8+ T cells sorted from blood. These receptors were obtained from a man younger than 45 in good health.

The CDR3 sequence: CASSAGPGAYEQYF. DNA for the CDR3: TGTGCCAGCAGCGCCGGGCCGGGGGCCTACGAGCAGTACTTC. The rearrangement joins TRBV11-2 to TRBJ2-7; D may be TRBD2 (6 bases). Trimming took off 5 bases at V and 2 bases at J, with 13 bases between the two ends. The CDR3 consists of 14 residues. Germline assignment: CDR1 SGHAT and CDR2 FQNNGV.

This sequence joins TRBV9 and TRBJ1-1; no firm D call. This CDR3 is built from 14 residues. Germline V gene sequence: CDR1 SGDLS, CDR2 YYNGEE. V dropped 3 bases and J dropped 2 bases, with 11 bases sitting between them. CDR3 DNA sequence: TGTGCCAGCAGCGCAGGAGGAAGTAACACTGAAGCTTTCTTT. This gives the protein CASSAGGSNTEAFF.

V and J are TRBV2 and TRBJ2-1, with TRBD2 matching over 10 bases. The CDR3 spans 19 residues. The V segment lost 7 bases and the J segment 7 bases; nucleotides outside the gene matches: 22. Germline CDR1 is SNHLY and CDR2 is FYNNEI. The chain's CDR3 is CASNQITSGRALRDNEQFF. For the CDR3, the DNA is TGTGCCAGCAACCAGATAACCAGCGGGAGGGCCCTAAGGGATAATGAGCAGTTCTTC.

This clone has only a few counts. The chain employs TRBV5-6 and TRBJ2-3, with D hard to call. Germline V gives CDR1 SGHDT, CDR2 YYEEEE. The germline V and J ends were trimmed by 0 bases and 2 bases, with 4 bases remaining between them. CDR3 length: 13 amino acids. CDR3 loop: CASSLGNTDTQYF. CDR3 bases: TGTGCCAGCAGCTTGGGCAACACAGATACGCAGTATTTT.

This clone was recorded once. The chain employs TRBV19 and TRBJ2-1; TRBD2 matches 10 bases. CDR3 length: 13 residues. The trim removed 8 bases at V and 9 bases at J, leaving 7 bases unmatched. In germline, CDR1 is LNHDA, CDR2 SQIVND (reference sequence). CDR3 region: CASRLAGEVEQFF. In DNA form, the CDR3 reads TGTGCCAGTCGTCTAGCGGGAGAGGTTGAGCAGTTCTTC.

The rearrangement uses TRBV10-3 and TRBJ2-3; 10 bases are shared with TRBD2. V shed 3 bases and J 4 bases; nucleotides not matched to a gene: 7. The CDR3 has 16 residues. Germline CDR1 and CDR2: ENHRY and SYGVKD. CDR3 sequence: CAISEYLAGVADTQYF. The DNA for the CDR3 is TGTGCCATCAGTGAATATCTAGCGGGAGTAGCAGATACGCAGTATTTT.

This chain joins TRBV5-1 and TRBJ2-1; D uncertain. The CDR3 length is 17 residues. CDR1 SGHRS and CDR2 YFSETQ come from the germline V gene. Trimming shortened V by 4 bases and J by 0 bases, and 17 bases separated the two germline ends. The CDR3 region is CASSPPNIGSSYNEQFF. DNA for the CDR3: TGCGCCAGCAGCCCGCCAAACATAGGTAGCTCCTACAATGAGCAGTTCTTC.

The genes are TRBV4-3 and TRBJ1-2, with D perhaps matching TRBD1 (6 bases). Germline values: CDR1 LGHNA, CDR2 YSLEER. The CDR3 has 15 residues. V lost 4 bases to trimming and J lost 3 bases, with 15 bases between them. DNA of the CDR3: TGCGCCAGCAGCCTGCAGGGGCTCACCGACTATGGCTACACCTTC. Translation gives CASSLQGLTDYGYTF.

The chain uses TRBV5-1 and TRBJ2-7, with TRBD2 identical over 14 bases. CDR3 length: 15 residues. Trimming took 2 bases from V and 3 from J; bases not matched to a gene: 1. Germline V gene sequence: CDR1 SGHRS, CDR2 YFSETQ. The chain's CDR3 is CASSFGLAGGYEQYF. CDR3 DNA sequence: TGCGCCAGCAGCTTTGGACTAGCGGGAGGCTACGAGCAGTACTTC.

On this clone: The sample holds other DNA sequences that translate to the same CDR3. The chain employs TRBV2 and TRBJ2-1, with 12 nucleotides matching TRBD2. The CDR3 is made up of 15 amino acids. The V segment lost 11 bases and the J segment 6 bases; nucleotides outside the gene matches: 11. Germline-derived CDR1 and CDR2 are SNHLY and FYNNEI. In DNA form, the CDR3 reads TGTGCCTGCGAGGACCTAGCGGGAGGGACCAATGAGCAGTTCTTC. This gives the protein CACEDLAGGTNEQFF.

This chain joins TRBV7-8 and TRBJ2-7; 12 bases match TRBD2. This CDR3 contains 16 residues. The junction had 11 bases not matched to a gene; V was cut back by 5 bases and J by 6 bases. CDR1 and CDR2 (germline): SGHVS, FQNEAQ. The CDR3: CASSPPLGLAGFEQYF. Here the CDR3 DNA reads TGTGCCAGCAGCCCCCCCCTAGGACTAGCGGGATTCGAGCAGTACTTC.

The chain uses TRBV5-1 and TRBJ2-2; 15 bases match TRBD2. The CDR3 runs 18 residues. J lost 5 bases, V lost 4 bases, and 9 bases had no gene match. Germline CDR1 and CDR2: SGHRS and YFSETQ. In DNA, the CDR3 is TGCGCCAGCAGCCCCGGACTAGCGGGAGGGCCGGGGACCGGGGAGCTGTTTTTT. It encodes CASSPGLAGGPGTGELFF. The full variable domain, its missing parts supplied by reference TRBV5-1 and TRBJ2-2, is KAGVTQTPRYLIKTRGQQVTLSCSPISGHRSVSWYQQTPGQGLQFLFEYFSETQRNKGNFPGRFSGRQFSNSRSEMNVSTLELGDSALYLCASSPGLAGGPGTGELFFGEGSRLTVL.

The chain links TRBV7-2 to TRBJ2-2, with no clear D. Germline assignment: CDR1 SGHTA and CDR2 FQGNSA. There are 12 residues in the CDR3. V was clipped by 7 bases and J by 1 base, with 4 bases between them. CDR3 residues: CASIKNTGELFF. The CDR3 DNA reads TGTGCCAGCATAAAGAACACCGGGGAGCTGTTTTTT.

The V and J genes are TRBV14 and TRBJ2-5, with D uncertain. The CDR3 totals 15 residues. In germline, CDR1 is SGHDN, CDR2 FVKESK. Trimming removed 0 bases at V and 4 bases at J, with 12 bases between. Written as DNA, the CDR3 is TGTGCCAGCAGCCAAGATCGGCGGAACTCAGAGACCCAGTACTTC. Translating it yields CASSQDRRNSETQYF.

This clone was recorded a few times. The V call is TRBV4-1, the J call TRBJ2-7; 8 bases are a match to TRBD1. The CDR3 totals 14 residues. V dropped 1 base and J dropped 2; count of bases not matched to a gene: 1. Per the germline V gene, CDR1 is MGHRA and CDR2 is YSYEKL. The CDR3 is CASSQGTGTYEQYF. The CDR3 region has the DNA TGCGCCAGCAGCCAAGGGACAGGGACCTACGAGCAGTACTTC.

The chain uses TRBV27 and TRBJ2-3; the D gene is possibly TRBD2 (6 bases). The CDR3 extends over 17 amino acids. The germline V gene has CDR1 MNHEY and CDR2 SMNVEV (reference sequence). V was shortened by 2 bases and J by 1 base, with 16 bases between the two germline ends. CDR3 DNA sequence: TGTGCCAGCAGTTTAGGATACCGGGGGTCTGGCACAGATACGCAGTATTTT. It encodes CASSLGYRGSGTDTQYF.

The chain uses TRBV4-1 and TRBJ2-7; 8 bases line up with TRBD1. J gave up 4 bases and V 6 bases, and 5 bases lay outside the gene matches. The length of the CDR3 is 13 residues. Germline V gene lookup returns CDR1 MGHRA and CDR2 YSYEKL. CDR3 protein: CASSRQGSYEQYF. Written as DNA, the CDR3 is TGCGCCAGCAGTAGACAGGGGTCTTACGAGCAGTACTTC.

The chain recombines TRBV28 with TRBJ2-7; 8 bases are a match to TRBD1. With V trimmed by 3 bases and J by 0 bases, 4 bases remained unmatched. The CDR3 sequence is 15 residues long. Germline V gene sequence: CDR1 MDHEN, CDR2 SYDVKM. CDR3 coding DNA: TGTGCCAGCAGTTTCAGACAGGGGTTCTCCTACGAGCAGTACTTC. It specifies CASSFRQGFSYEQYF.

The J gene is TRBJ2-7, the V gene TRBV28, with D unclear. The CDR3 consists of 14 residues. The V gene's germline CDR1 is MDHEN and CDR2 SYDVKM. V gave up 2 bases and J gave up 2 bases, with 10 bases separating them. The DNA of the CDR3 is TGTGCCAGCAGTTTACGGTTAGGGCCCTACGAGCAGTACTTC. Encoded protein: CASSLRLGPYEQYF.

The rearrangement uses TRBV10-1 and TRBJ2-3; 9 bases fit TRBD2. The CDR3 is 16 residues long. J gave up 3 bases and V 0 bases, and 4 bases lay outside the gene matches. The V gene's germline CDR1 is WNHNN and CDR2 SYGVQD (reference sequence). The CDR3 region is CASSESASGKTDTQYF. The CDR3 DNA follows: TGCGCCAGCAGTGAGTCGGCTAGCGGGAAAACAGATACGCAGTATTTT.

V usage is TRBV11-3 and J usage is TRBJ2-1; D gene ambiguous. The CDR3 is made up of 11 amino acids. Trimming removed 4 bases from V and 5 bases from J, with 3 bases in between. Germline CDR1 is SGHNT and CDR2 is YENEEA. CDR3 coding DNA: TGTGCCAGCAGCTCAGACAATGAGCAGTTCTTC. Translating gives CASSSDNEQFF. The full variable domain, in which reference TRBV11-3 and TRBJ2-1 provide the parts outside the CDR3, is EAGVVQSPRYKIIEKKQPVAFWCNPISGHNTLYWYLQNLGQGPELLIRYENEEAVDDSQLPKDRFSAERLKGVDSTLKIQPAELGDSAVYLCASSSDNEQFFGPGTRLTVL.

A word on this clone: The same CDR3 can be traced to other DNA sequences in this sample. V gene TRBV20-1 combines with J gene TRBJ1-5; D gene uncertain. V shed 1 base and J shed 7 bases, with 5 bases lying between them. This CDR3 spans 11 amino acids. CDR1 DFQATT and CDR2 SNEGSKA come from the germline V gene (reference sequence). The DNA of the CDR3 is TGCAGTGCTAGAGTCGGACAGCCCCAGCATTTT. Translating it yields CSARVGQPQHF.

This clone was detected a few times. In the same sample, other DNA sequences code for this CDR3. This chain joins TRBV11-2 and TRBJ2-7; D unclear. The CDR3 is 12 residues long. Germline loops: CDR1 SGHAT, CDR2 FQNNGV. Trimming took off 0 bases at V and 4 bases at J, with 4 bases between the two ends. CDR3: CASSLDRYEQYF. The CDR3 DNA reads TGTGCCAGCAGCTTAGATAGGTACGAGCAGTACTTC.

The genes are TRBV11-3 and TRBJ2-6; the match to TRBD2 covers 7 bases. Germline assignment: CDR1 SGHNT and CDR2 YENEEA. The CDR3 spans 16 residues. With 5 bases clipped from V and 3 bases from J, the junction kept 7 bases outside the gene matches. DNA for the CDR3: TGTGCCAGCAGCCCGGGGGAGGGGCTTGGGGCCAACGTCCTGACTTTC. It codes for CASSPGEGLGANVLTF.

The rearrangement joins TRBV4-3 to TRBJ2-5, with TRBD2 matching over 9 bases. CDR3 length: 18 residues. Germline assignment: CDR1 LGHNA and CDR2 YSLEER. The trim removed 1 base at V and 3 bases at J, leaving 12 bases unmatched. As DNA, the CDR3 is TGCGCCAGCAGCCAAGTATTGGGGAGCGGGAGGTTCAAAGAGACCCAGTACTTC. It codes for CASSQVLGSGRFKETQYF.

CDR3 DNA sequence: TGTGCCAGCAGTTTATATCGGGGTTCTCACACTGAAGCTTTCTTT. Its protein product is CASSLYRGSHTEAFF. The chain joins TRBV27 to TRBJ1-1, with no clear D. CDR3 length: 15 residues. Germline loops: CDR1 MNHEY, CDR2 SMNVEV (reference sequence). V was pared by 1 base and J by 3 bases, with 12 bases between.

J is TRBJ2-7 and V is TRBV4-1, with D unclear. The V end was cut by 4 bases, the J end by 0 bases, with 13 bases between. Germline CDR1 reads MGHRA; CDR2 reads YSYEKL. The CDR3 totals 15 residues. CDR3 amino acids: CASSPVFVYSYEQYF. The DNA for the CDR3 is TGCGCCAGCAGCCCCGTATTCGTTTACTCCTACGAGCAGTACTTC.

This chain connects TRBV29-1 to TRBJ2-6; TRBD1 agrees at 10 bases. V was pared by 6 bases and J by 2 bases, with 7 bases of the junction left unmatched. Per the germline V gene, CDR1 is SQVTM and CDR2 is ANQGSEA. There are 16 residues in the CDR3. In DNA form, the CDR3 reads TGCAGCGTGAGCGGACAGGGGGGTACTGGGGCCAACGTCCTGACTTTC. Translation gives CSVSGQGGTGANVLTF.

The V gene is TRBV28, the J gene TRBJ2-7; 12 bases map to TRBD2. Germline CDR1 and CDR2: MDHEN and SYDVKM. The ends lost 5 bases at V and 2 bases at J; junction bases unmatched: 7. CDR3 size: 16 residues. Written as DNA, the CDR3 is TGTGCCAGCAGTCCCGTGACTAGCGGGAGAACCTACGAGCAGTACTTC. Translation: CASSPVTSGRTYEQYF. Combining the CDR3 with reference TRBV28 and TRBJ2-7 gives the whole variable domain DVKVTQSSRYLVKRTGEKVFLECVQDMDHENMFWYRQDPGLGLRLIYFSYDVKMKEKGDIPEGYSVSREKKERFSLILESASTNQTSMYLCASSPVTSGRTYEQYFGPGTRLTVT.

The chain links TRBV5-5 to TRBJ2-1; 8 nucleotides line up with TRBD2. Germline assignment: CDR1 SGHKS and CDR2 YYEKEE (reference sequence). The V gene end was trimmed by 1 base and the J gene end by 3 bases; junction bases not matched to a gene: 6. The CDR3 has 16 amino acids. The CDR3 nucleotides are TGTGCCAGCAGCTTGAAGAGACTAGCGAACTACAATGAGCAGTTCTTC. Protein sequence: CASSLKRLANYNEQFF. Full variable domain (remainder filled in from reference TRBV5-5 and TRBJ2-1): DAGVTQSPTHLIKTRGQQVTLRCSPISGHKSVSWYQQVLGQGPQFIFQYYEKEERGRGNFPDRFSARQFPNYSSELNVNALLLGDSALYLCASSLKRLANYNEQFFGPGTRLTVL.

The V and J genes are TRBV28 and TRBJ2-1; TRBD1 might be the D (5 bases). The CDR3 extends over 13 amino acids. V shed 3 bases and J shed 8 bases, with 11 bases lying between them. The germline gives CDR1 MDHEN, CDR2 SYDVKM. Written as DNA, the CDR3 is TGTGCCAGCAGTTTCGCCAGGGCCCATGAGCAGTTCTTC. This codes for CASSFARAHEQFF.

The rearrangement uses TRBV7-3 and TRBJ2-5; TRBD2 matches at 7 bases. After removal of 5 bases from V and 4 bases from J, the junction contained 10 bases not matched to a gene. The CDR3 has 15 amino acids. Germline loops: CDR1 SGHTA, CDR2 FQGTGA. The CDR3 loop reads CASSAGDGSIETQYF. Here the CDR3 DNA reads TGTGCCAGCAGCGCGGGGGACGGTTCCATAGAGACCCAGTACTTC. The complete variable domain, with remaining parts taken from reference TRBV7-3 and TRBJ2-5, reads GAGVSQTPSNKVTEKGKYVELRCDPISGHTALYWYRQSLGQGPEFLIYFQGTGAADDSGLPNDRFFAVRPEGSVSTLKIQRTERGDSAVYLCASSAGDGSIETQYFGPGTRLLVL.